These 26 T cell receptor beta chains were sequenced from one sample in a study of cytomegalovirus exposure and HLA in healthy donors. TCRdb keeps only in-frame clones here, not all; method: immunoSEQ multiplex PCR. The table has about 88,000 clones, less than 90% seen once; the top ten hold around 10%. What was sequenced was PBMCs. The receptor source for this set is a woman aged 18-29 years in good health and CMV-seropositive.

The chain combines TRBV6-1 with TRBJ1-2; no firm D call. The germline gives CDR1 MNHNS, CDR2 SASEGT. Trimming removed 4 bases from V and 6 bases from J, with 12 bases in between. The CDR3 spans 13 residues. CDR3 nucleotides: TGTGCCAGCAGTGCCACCCCCCGGGATGGCTACACCTTC. This gives the protein CASSATPRDGYTF.

The V call is TRBV7-2, the J call TRBJ2-3; tentatively, D is TRBD1 (6 bases). Trimming took off 5 bases at V and 1 base at J, with 13 bases between the two ends. This CDR3 is built from 15 residues. The germline V gene has CDR1 SGHTA and CDR2 FQGNSA. In DNA, the CDR3 is TGTGCCAGCAGCCTACAGGGTGTCGGCACAGATACGCAGTATTTT. This sequence encodes CASSLQGVGTDTQYF.

This rearrangement joins TRBV27 to TRBJ1-1, with 9 bases matching TRBD1. Trimming removed 2 bases from V and 4 bases from J; junction bases left unmatched: 8. CDR1 is MNHEY and CDR2 is SMNVEV in the germline V gene (reference sequence). The CDR3 extends over 16 amino acids. In DNA, the CDR3 is TGTGCCAGCAGTTTAGTTGGACAGGGGACGAGCACTGAAGCTTTCTTT. It yields the protein CASSLVGQGTSTEAFF.

The chain joins TRBV5-1 to TRBJ2-5; TRBD1 aligns across 7 bases. Germline CDR1 SGHRS, CDR2 YFSETQ. The CDR3 sequence is 15 residues long. V dropped 3 bases and J dropped 1; count of bases not matched to a gene: 6. The CDR3 sequence is CASSSGTALQETQYF. CDR3 sequence (DNA): TGCGCCAGCAGCTCCGGGACAGCTCTCCAAGAGACCCAGTACTTC.

The rearrangement uses TRBV9 and TRBJ2-5; possible D gene TRBD2, 5 bases. Germline CDR1 and CDR2: SGDLS and YYNGEE. The length of the CDR3 is 14 residues. V shed 3 bases and J shed 4 bases, with 13 bases lying between them. CDR3 sequence reads: CASSGSRGRETQYF. The CDR3 region has the DNA TGTGCCAGCAGCGGAAGTCGGGGAAGAGAGACCCAGTACTTC.

This clone was observed a few times. V is TRBV7-2 and J is TRBJ1-1, with 7 bases fitting TRBD1. Germline trimming cut 6 bases from V and 5 bases from J; bases unmatched to any gene: 9. This CDR3 spans 14 amino acids. The germline V gene has CDR1 SGHTA and CDR2 FQGNSA. CDR3 loop: CASRLQGRGTEAFF. The CDR3 bases are TGTGCCAGCAGGTTACAGGGGCGAGGTACTGAAGCTTTCTTT.

The chain couples TRBV18 to TRBJ1-3; the match to TRBD1 covers 7 bases. CDR3 length: 15 residues. The J segment lost 4 bases and the V segment lost 3 bases, leaving 6 bases of the junction unmatched. Germline V gene lookup returns CDR1 KGHSH and CDR2 LQKENI. The chain's CDR3 is CASSPRTGFGNTIYF. For the CDR3, the DNA is TGTGCCAGCTCACCCCGGACAGGCTTCGGAAACACCATATATTTT.

The chain has TRBV19 and TRBJ1-6, with D possibly being TRBD1 (6 bases). The CDR3 totals 14 residues. Trimming removed 8 bases from V and 7 bases from J, with 15 bases in between. Germline CDR1 reads LNHDA; CDR2 reads SQIVND (reference sequence). The CDR3 DNA sequence: TGTGCCAGTGAAGCCACAGGGTGGAATTCACCCCTCCACTTT. Encoded protein: CASEATGWNSPLHF.

A single count supports this clone. The V and J genes are TRBV19 and TRBJ2-3, with TRBD1 matching over 7 bases. V was clipped by 11 bases and J by 2 bases; unmatched bases: 10. CDR1 and CDR2 (germline): LNHDA, SQIVND (reference sequence). There are 14 residues in the CDR3. The CDR3 region has the DNA TGTGCCTGTGGGGACAGACGAAACACAGATACGCAGTATTTT. Residues: CACGDRRNTDTQYF.

V and J are TRBV28 and TRBJ2-7; 11 nucleotides align to TRBD1. V lost 10 bases to trimming and J lost 2 bases; unmatched junction nucleotides: 16. The CDR3 length is 17 residues. Looked up from germline, CDR1 is MDHEN and CDR2 is SYDVKM. In DNA form, the CDR3 reads TGTGCCACCGACCCTCTACCTGGGACAGGGGGAACCTACGAGCAGTACTTC. This codes for CATDPLPGTGGTYEQYF.

A remark on this clone: Distinct nucleotide sequences in the sample also encode this CDR3. The chain joins TRBV19 to TRBJ1-1; no definite D call. V was trimmed by 1 base and J by 3 bases, leaving 6 bases between them. The CDR3 is 13 amino acids. Looked up from germline, CDR1 is LNHDA and CDR2 is SQIVND (reference sequence). CDR3 protein: CASSIGGDTEAFF. CDR3 bases: TGTGCCAGTAGTATAGGAGGTGACACTGAAGCTTTCTTT.

The chain carries TRBV2 and TRBJ1-2, with 9 bases aligning to TRBD1. CDR1 SNHLY and CDR2 FYNNEI come from the germline V gene. V shed 2 bases and J 12 bases; nucleotides not matched to a gene: 4. This CDR3 is 12 amino acids long. The CDR3: CASSESGQGNTF. The CDR3 DNA reads as TGTGCCAGCAGTGAAAGCGGACAGGGGAACACCTTC.

The rearrangement uses TRBV18 and TRBJ2-5; 8 bases fit TRBD1. There are 16 residues in the CDR3. Trimming at V came to 4 bases and at J to 5 bases, leaving 12 bases not matched to a gene. CDR1 and CDR2 from the germline V gene are KGHSH and LQKENI. CDR3 amino acids: CASSLGQGGFGETQYF. The CDR3 DNA is TGTGCCAGCTCACTCGGACAGGGTGGGTTCGGTGAGACCCAGTACTTC.

This CDR3 is CASYTPRGGTEAFF. The CDR3 DNA reads as TGTGCCAGCTACACCCCGAGGGGGGGCACTGAAGCTTTCTTT. The gene calls are TRBV28 and TRBJ1-1, with TRBD1 as a possible D gene (6 bases). With 8 bases removed from V and 4 bases from J, the gap between germline ends came to 17 bases. The CDR3 contains 14 residues. CDR1 is MDHEN, CDR2 SYDVKM, per germline.

The V call is TRBV4-1, the J call TRBJ2-1, with TRBD2 matching over 7 bases. Germline V gene data show CDR1 as MGHRA and CDR2 as YSYEKL. This CDR3 is 14 amino acids long. The ends lost 6 bases at V and 3 bases at J; junction bases unmatched: 5. CDR3 coding DNA: TGCGCCAGCAGATCTAGCGGATTCTACAATGAGCAGTTCTTC. Its protein product is CASRSSGFYNEQFF.

This clone was detected only once. The genes are TRBV4-3 and TRBJ2-1, with TRBD1 identical over 8 bases. The CDR3 runs 13 residues. With V trimmed by 0 bases and J by 15 bases, 7 bases remained unmatched. Germline V gives CDR1 LGHNA, CDR2 YSLEER. For the CDR3, the DNA is TGCGCCAGCAGCCAAGATGGCGGGACAGGCCGGTTCTTC. Protein: CASSQDGGTGRFF.

This sequence joins TRBV29-1 and TRBJ2-7; 9 positions agree with TRBD2. Trimming cost V 4 bases and J 5 bases; bases outside gene matches: 9. This CDR3 comprises 14 residues. The germline gives CDR1 SQVTM, CDR2 ANQGSEA. CDR3 residues: CSVGGPSGGNEQYF. Written as DNA, the CDR3 is TGCAGCGTTGGTGGGCCCAGCGGGGGGAACGAGCAGTACTTC.

The chain combines TRBV6-5 with TRBJ2-1, with D maybe TRBD1 (5 bases). The V gene lost 2 bases and the J gene lost 4 bases, with 12 bases spanning the gap. This CDR3 contains 15 residues. Germline CDR1 is MNHEY and CDR2 is SVGAGI. In nucleotides, the CDR3 is TGTGCCAGCAGTTACGATCAGGGTCCTTACAATGAGCAGTTCTTC. This encodes CASSYDQGPYNEQFF.

This clone was observed a few times. The V call is TRBV28, the J call TRBJ1-2; 7 bases are a match to TRBD1. Per germline, CDR1 MDHEN and CDR2 SYDVKM. This CDR3 has 16 amino acids. Trimming took 2 bases from V and 2 from J; bases not matched to a gene: 8. The CDR3 reads CASSLGPKGANYGYTF. CDR3 sequence (DNA): TGTGCCAGCAGTTTAGGCCCGAAGGGGGCGAACTATGGCTACACCTTC.

This clone appeared once. CDR3 protein: CASSLAQGSDEKLFF. For the CDR3, the DNA is TGTGCCAGCAGCTTAGCGCAGGGCTCCGATGAAAAACTGTTTTTT. The chain uses TRBV7-9 and TRBJ1-4; TRBD1 might be the D (5 bases). CDR3 length equals 15 residues. Trimming cost V 0 bases and J 6 bases, with 11 bases left between them. Germline CDR1 SEHNR, CDR2 FQNEAQ (reference sequence).

The chain has TRBV1 and TRBJ2-5; no DNA check was done on the table's D call, TRBD2. TRBV1 is a pseudogene segment. The CDR3 length is 11 residues. In DNA form, the CDR3 reads TGCACCAGCAGCCTTCGAGAGACCCAGTACTTC. Translation gives CTSSLRETQYF.

The chain combines TRBV6-5 with TRBJ1-2; D not certain. Germline lookup yields CDR1 MNHEY and CDR2 SVGAGI. Between the trimmed V and J ends, which lost 2 bases and 2 bases, there was a span of 6 bases. CDR3 length: 13 amino acids. CDR3 DNA: TGTGCCAGCAGTTACGGGCAGAACTATGGCTACACCTTC. Its translation: CASSYGQNYGYTF.

The chain links TRBV7-6 to TRBJ1-6; TRBD1 matches at 11 bases. From germline, CDR1 is SGHVS and CDR2 FNYEAQ. The CDR3 consists of 15 residues. Trimming cost V 2 bases and J 10 bases; bases outside gene matches: 4. The CDR3 is CASSLRGQGASPLHF. The CDR3 bases are TGTGCCAGCAGCTTAAGAGGACAGGGGGCATCACCCCTCCACTTT.

This rearrangement joins TRBV9 to TRBJ2-1, with D unclear. The CDR3 is made up of 14 amino acids. V lost 1 base to trimming and J lost 7 bases, with 12 bases between them. CDR1 and CDR2 (germline): SGDLS, YYNGEE. The CDR3 region is CASSVRSGVNEQFF. The CDR3, as DNA: TGTGCCAGCAGCGTAAGGTCCGGAGTGAATGAGCAGTTCTTC.

This clone was found once. This chain links TRBV27 with TRBJ2-3; TRBD2 matches 11 bases. The CDR3 has 16 residues. V dropped 0 bases and J dropped 7; count of bases not matched to a gene: 6. CDR1 is MNHEY, CDR2 SMNVEV, per germline (reference sequence). CDR3 nucleotides: TGTGCCAGCAGTTTATCGACTAGCGGGGCTGTCCATACGCAGTATTTT. This translates into CASSLSTSGAVHTQYF.

V is TRBV27 and J is TRBJ2-3, with a weak D call TRBD2 (5 bases). Germline V gives CDR1 MNHEY, CDR2 SMNVEV (reference sequence). V was pared by 2 bases and J by 1 base, with 22 bases between. This CDR3 has 19 amino acids. The CDR3 region is CASSLLPSEGSSRTDTQYF. As DNA, the CDR3 is TGTGCCAGCAGTTTACTACCGTCAGAAGGGAGTTCCCGCACAGATACGCAGTATTTT.